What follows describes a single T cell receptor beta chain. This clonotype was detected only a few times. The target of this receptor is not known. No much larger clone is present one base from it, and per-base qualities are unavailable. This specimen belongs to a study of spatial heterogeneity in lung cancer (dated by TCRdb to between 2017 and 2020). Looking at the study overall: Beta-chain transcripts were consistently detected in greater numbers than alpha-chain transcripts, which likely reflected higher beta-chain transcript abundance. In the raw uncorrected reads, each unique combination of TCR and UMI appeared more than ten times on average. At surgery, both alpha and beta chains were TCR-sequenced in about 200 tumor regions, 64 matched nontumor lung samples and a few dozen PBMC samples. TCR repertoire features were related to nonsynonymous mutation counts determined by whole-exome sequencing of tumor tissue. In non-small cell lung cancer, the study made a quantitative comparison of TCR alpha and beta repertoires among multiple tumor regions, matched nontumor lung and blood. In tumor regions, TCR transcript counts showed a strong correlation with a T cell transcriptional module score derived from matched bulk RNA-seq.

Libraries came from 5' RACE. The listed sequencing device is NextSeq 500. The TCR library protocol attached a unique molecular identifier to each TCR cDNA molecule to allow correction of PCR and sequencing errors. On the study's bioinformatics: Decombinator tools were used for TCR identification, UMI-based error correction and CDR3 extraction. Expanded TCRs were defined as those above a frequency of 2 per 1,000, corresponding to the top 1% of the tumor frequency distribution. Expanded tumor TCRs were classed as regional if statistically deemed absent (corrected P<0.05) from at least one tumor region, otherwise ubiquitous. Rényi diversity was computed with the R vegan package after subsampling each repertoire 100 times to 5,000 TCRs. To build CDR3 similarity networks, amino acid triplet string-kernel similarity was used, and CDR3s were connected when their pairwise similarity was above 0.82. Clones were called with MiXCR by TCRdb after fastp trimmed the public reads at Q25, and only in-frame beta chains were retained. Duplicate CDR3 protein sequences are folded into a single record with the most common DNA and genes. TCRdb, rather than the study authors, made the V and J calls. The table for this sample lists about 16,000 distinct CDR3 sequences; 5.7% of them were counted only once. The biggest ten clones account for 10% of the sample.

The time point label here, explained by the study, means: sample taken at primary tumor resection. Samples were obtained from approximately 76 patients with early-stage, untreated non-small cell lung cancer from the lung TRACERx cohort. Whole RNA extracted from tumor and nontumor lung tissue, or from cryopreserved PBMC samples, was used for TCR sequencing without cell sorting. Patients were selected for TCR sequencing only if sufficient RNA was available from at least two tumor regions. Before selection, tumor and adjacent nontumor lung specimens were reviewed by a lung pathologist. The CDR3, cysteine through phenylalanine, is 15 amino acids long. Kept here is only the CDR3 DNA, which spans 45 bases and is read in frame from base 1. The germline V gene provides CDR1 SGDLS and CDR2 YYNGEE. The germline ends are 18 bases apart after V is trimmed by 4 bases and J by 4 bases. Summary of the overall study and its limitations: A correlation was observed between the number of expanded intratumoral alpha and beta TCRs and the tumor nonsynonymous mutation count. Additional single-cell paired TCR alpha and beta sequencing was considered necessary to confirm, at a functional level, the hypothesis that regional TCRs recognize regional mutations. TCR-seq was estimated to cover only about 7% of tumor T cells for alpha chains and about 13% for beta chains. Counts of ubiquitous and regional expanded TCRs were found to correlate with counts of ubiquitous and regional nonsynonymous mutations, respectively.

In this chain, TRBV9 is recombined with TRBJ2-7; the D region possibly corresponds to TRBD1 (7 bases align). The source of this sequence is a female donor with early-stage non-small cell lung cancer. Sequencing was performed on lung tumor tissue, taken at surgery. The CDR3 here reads CASSPRQGGGYEQYF. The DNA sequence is TGTGCCAGCAGCCCCCGACAGGGTGGAGGGTACGAGCAGTACTTC.